The 8 T cell receptor beta chains below come from one sample, sequenced in a study of OX40 agonist ivuxolimab in advanced cancers. Clones were read by immunoSEQ multiplex PCR, and TCRdb kept only the in-frame ones, dropping some. The sample lists some 44,000 clones, more than 75% seen once, with about 35% in the top ten. The starting material was CD4+ or CD8+ T cells sorted from blood, obtained in a trial of the OX40 agonist ivuxolimab. The origin of the receptors is an adult with an advanced solid tumor such as melanoma, head and neck, liver or kidney cancer.

V is TRBV9 and J is TRBJ2-7, with 9 nucleotides matching TRBD1. Trimming at V came to 3 bases and at J to 5 bases, leaving 9 bases not matched to a gene. Germline V gene lookup returns CDR1 SGDLS and CDR2 YYNGEE. The CDR3 contains 15 residues. In DNA form, the CDR3 reads TGTGCCAGCAGCGAGGGGGGACAGGGTTATAACGAGCAGTACTTC. Its translation is CASSEGGQGYNEQYF.

Details on this clone: One end of the junction does not line up with germline, which may come from a read error. The V and J genes are TRBV20-1 and TRBJ2-7; D tentatively reads TRBD1 or TRBD2 (5 bases each). Germline V gene data show CDR1 as DFQATT and CDR2 as SNEGSKA (reference sequence). CDR3 length: 11 residues. The CDR3 coding sequence is TGCAGTGCTAGAGATCCCCAGGGCGGAGGCTTC. Protein sequence: CSARDPQGGGF.

This chain uses TRBV19 with TRBJ1-1; a weak D match, TRBD1 (6 bases). Germline CDR1 LNHDA, CDR2 SQIVND (reference sequence). V was clipped by 2 bases and J by 4 bases, with 14 bases between them. CDR3 length equals 15 residues. CDR3 amino acids: CASSIRQATGTEAFF. Here the CDR3 DNA reads TGTGCCAGTAGTATACGACAGGCTACGGGCACTGAAGCTTTCTTT.

The chain couples TRBV5-6 to TRBJ2-1; 7 bases align to TRBD2. Losses at the gene ends were 6 bases for V and 4 bases for J; bases not matched to a gene: 4. Germline CDR1 is SGHDT and CDR2 is YYEEEE. The CDR3 totals 13 residues. As DNA, the CDR3 is TGTGCCAGCATCAGGCGGGAGTACAATGAGCAGTTCTTC. It is translated as CASIRREYNEQFF.

This sequence joins TRBV6-1 and TRBJ1-3; D remains unclear. The V end was cut by 9 bases, the J end by 3 bases, with 9 bases between. CDR3 length equals 12 residues. CDR1 and CDR2 (germline): MNHNS, SASEGT. CDR3 in amino acids: CASRLSGNTIYF. The CDR3 DNA follows: TGTGCCAGTAGACTTAGTGGAAACACCATATATTTT.

In DNA, the CDR3 is TGTGCCAGCAGCCTGTCGGCTAGCGGGGAAAACTACGAGCAGTACTTC. Its protein is CASSLSASGENYEQYF. This chain joins TRBV4-2 and TRBJ2-7; 9 bases are a match to TRBD2. This CDR3 region has 16 residues. J was trimmed by 3 bases and V by 4 bases; bases with no gene match: 10. Looked up from germline, CDR1 is LGHNA and CDR2 is YNFKEQ.

The chain's CDR3 is CASSFEGSYEQYF. In DNA form, the CDR3 reads TGTGCCAGCAGTTTCGAGGGCTCCTACGAGCAGTACTTC. The V gene is TRBV28, the J gene TRBJ2-7, with D tentatively TRBD2 (5 bases). Per the germline V gene, CDR1 is MDHEN and CDR2 is SYDVKM. This CDR3 spans 13 amino acids. V dropped 3 bases and J dropped 0 bases, with 6 bases sitting between them.

The V gene is TRBV6-4, the J gene TRBJ1-3, with D maybe TRBD1 (5 bases). Germline-derived CDR1 and CDR2 are MRHNA and SNTAGT. The germline V and J ends were trimmed by 3 bases and 4 bases, with 13 bases remaining between them. This CDR3 spans 15 amino acids. The CDR3 bases are TGTGCCAGCAGTGAAACTGGGGGATCAGGAAACACCATATATTTT. Translated, it gives CASSETGGSGNTIYF.